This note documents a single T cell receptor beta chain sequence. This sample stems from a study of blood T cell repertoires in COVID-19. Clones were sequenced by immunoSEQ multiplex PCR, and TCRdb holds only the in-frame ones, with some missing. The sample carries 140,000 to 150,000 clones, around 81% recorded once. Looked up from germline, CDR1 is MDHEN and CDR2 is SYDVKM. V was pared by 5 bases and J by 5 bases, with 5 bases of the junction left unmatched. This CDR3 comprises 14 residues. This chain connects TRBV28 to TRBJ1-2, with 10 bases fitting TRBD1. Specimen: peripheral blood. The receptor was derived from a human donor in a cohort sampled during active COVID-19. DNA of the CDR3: TGTGCCAGCAGTCTAGGGACAGGGGATTATGGCTACACCTTC. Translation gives CASSLGTGDYGYTF.